What follows is one T cell receptor (beta chain) and its context. In germline, CDR1 is LNHDA, CDR2 SQIVND (reference sequence). The V and J ends lost 6 bases and 3 bases respectively, with 9 bases between them. The CDR3 contains 13 residues. The sample comes from a study of blood T cell repertoires in COVID-19. Background on the study: Sites in the United States, Italy and Spain provided acute and convalescent COVID-19 samples.

Participants spanned ages about 18 to 100 years and resided in about two dozen US areas. Recovered Cohort 3 donors showed two negative PCRs, clearance, or symptom resolution. TCRdb's table, derived via immunoSEQ multiplex PCR, lists solely in-frame clones and lacks some. The table has 220,000 or so clones, 65% to 85% seen once. Source material: PBMCs or T cells enriched from blood (not recorded which). V gene TRBV19 combines with J gene TRBJ1-3, with D possibly being TRBD1 (5 bases). This receptor was obtained from a woman in her sixties or seventies who had recovered from COVID-19. CDR3 sequence: CASSRQFGNTIYF. CDR3 coding DNA: TGTGCCAGTAGCAGACAGTTTGGAAACACCATATATTTT.